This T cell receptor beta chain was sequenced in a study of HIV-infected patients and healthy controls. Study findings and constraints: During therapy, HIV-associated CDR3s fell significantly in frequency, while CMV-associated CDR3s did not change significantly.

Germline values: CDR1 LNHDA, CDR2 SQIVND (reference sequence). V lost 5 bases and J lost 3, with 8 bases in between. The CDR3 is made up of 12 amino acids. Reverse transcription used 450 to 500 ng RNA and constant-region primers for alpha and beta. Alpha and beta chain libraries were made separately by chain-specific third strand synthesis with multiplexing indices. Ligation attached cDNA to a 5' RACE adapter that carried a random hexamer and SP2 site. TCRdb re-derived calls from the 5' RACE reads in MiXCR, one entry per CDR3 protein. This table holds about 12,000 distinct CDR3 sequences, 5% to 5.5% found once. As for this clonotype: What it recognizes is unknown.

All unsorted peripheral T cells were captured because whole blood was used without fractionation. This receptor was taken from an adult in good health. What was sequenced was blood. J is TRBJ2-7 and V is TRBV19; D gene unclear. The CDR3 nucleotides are TGTGCCAGTAGTGACAACGACTACGAGCAGTACTTC. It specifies CASSDNDYEQYF.